This entry features one T cell receptor beta chain sequence. The sample is drawn from a study of blood T cell repertoires in COVID-19. This CDR3 comprises 16 residues. Looked up from germline, CDR1 is GTSNPN and CDR2 is SVGIG (reference sequence). V lost 0 bases and J 7 bases, leaving 16 bases between the germline ends. Study processing details: Reference gene primer amplification gave nucleated cell count estimates. TCRdb keeps only in-frame clones here, not all; method: immunoSEQ multiplex PCR. That table supplies the V and J calls and clone size; D and trimming were determined from the DNA. The repertoire holds approximately 390,000 clones, with approximately 90% as singletons. Donors in Cohort 3 counted as recovered after two negative PCRs, clearance, or symptom resolution.

The source material was PBMCs or T cells enriched from blood (not recorded which). The chain combines TRBV30 with TRBJ1-6; D might be TRBD1 (5 bases). This receptor was taken from a woman aged 45-65 years who had recovered from COVID-19. CDR3 sequence reads: CAWSVFAGPRNSPLHF. The CDR3 DNA is TGTGCCTGGAGTGTATTCGCGGGACCGCGAAATTCACCCCTCCACTTT.